This T cell receptor beta chain stems from a study of shared clonotypes between healthy human individuals. The CDR3 is 15 amino acids. Trimming removed 0 bases at V and 5 bases at J, with 15 bases between. CDR1 is SGDLS and CDR2 is YYNGEE in the germline V gene. About this clone: Its antigen is unidentified.

Every subset had its genomic DNA shared out evenly among several immunoSEQ plates. TCRdb's copy holds only in-frame clones and misses some; the assay was immunoSEQ multiplex PCR. The sample includes some 550,000 clones, 97% seen only once; the top ten take less than 0.065%. Study conclusions and caveats: Non-shared clonotypes showed lower generation probabilities than clonotypes common to all four donors.

The receptor's source is a woman younger than 45 in good health. The rearrangement links TRBV9 to TRBJ2-7; D might be TRBD2 (6 bases). The sample comprised naive CD4+ T cells sorted from blood. Described subset: CD45RA+ positively selected. CDR3 residues: CASSVDPAEGNEQYF. For the CDR3, the DNA is TGTGCCAGCAGCGTAGATCCAGCGGAGGGGAACGAGCAGTACTTC. The variable domain in full, with the rest retrieved from reference TRBV9 and TRBJ2-7, is DSGVTQTPKHLITATGQRVTLRCSPRSGDLSVYWYQQSLDQGLQFLIQYYNGEERAKGNILERFSAQQFPDLHSELNLSSLELGDSALYFCASSVDPAEGNEQYFGPGTRLTVT.